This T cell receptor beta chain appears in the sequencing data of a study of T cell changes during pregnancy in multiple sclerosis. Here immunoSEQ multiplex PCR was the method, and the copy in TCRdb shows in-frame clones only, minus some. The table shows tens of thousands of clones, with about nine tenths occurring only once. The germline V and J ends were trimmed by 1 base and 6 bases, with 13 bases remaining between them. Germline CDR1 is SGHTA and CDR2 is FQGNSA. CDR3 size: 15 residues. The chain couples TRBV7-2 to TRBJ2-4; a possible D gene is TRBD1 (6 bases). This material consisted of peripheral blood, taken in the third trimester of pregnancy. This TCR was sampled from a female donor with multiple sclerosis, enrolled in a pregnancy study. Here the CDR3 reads CASSLDASTGNIQYF. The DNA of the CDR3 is TGTGCCAGCAGCTTAGACGCTTCGACAGGAAACATTCAGTACTTC.